What follows are 29 T cell receptor beta chains derived from one specimen sequenced in a study of shared clonotypes between healthy human individuals. Measured with immunoSEQ multiplex PCR; TCRdb has only the in-frame clones, and not every one. The sample has 2 million to 3 million clones, 90% to 95% seen once. Sequencing was carried out using naive CD4+ T cells from PBMCs. Sample subset: CD45RA+ positively selected. The receptors derive from a man aged 18 to 30 in good health. Some clones in this sample may be carry-over from other donors' samples.

This rearrangement joins TRBV11-2 to TRBJ2-1; no clear D gene. Germline assignment: CDR1 SGHAT and CDR2 FQNNGV. The ends were cut back, 5 bases at V and 7 bases at J, with 12 bases in the middle. The CDR3 has 13 residues. In DNA, the CDR3 is TGTGCCAGCAGCAAACACAAGCGAAATGAGCAGTTCTTC. It is translated as CASSKHKRNEQFF.

The V call is TRBV11-3, the J call TRBJ2-7, with 7 positions matching TRBD2. Germline CDR1 reads SGHNT; CDR2 reads YENEEA. Losses at the gene ends were 1 base for V and 1 base for J; bases not matched to a gene: 4. This CDR3 contains 15 residues. The CDR3 is CASSLGSGESYEQYF. CDR3 coding DNA: TGTGCCAGCAGCTTAGGGAGCGGGGAGTCCTACGAGCAGTACTTC.

This sequence joins TRBV14 and TRBJ2-1, with D uncertain. Trimming removed 1 base from V and 9 bases from J, with 10 bases in between. The CDR3 is 13 residues long. CDR1 and CDR2 (germline): SGHDN, FVKESK. The CDR3 DNA sequence: TGTGCCAGCAGCCAAGTCTTAGGCCCTGAGCAGTTCTTC. It codes for CASSQVLGPEQFF.

V and J are TRBV5-1 and TRBJ2-7; D gene ambiguous. CDR3 length: 15 residues. CDR1 and CDR2 from the germline V gene are SGHRS and YFSETQ. V was trimmed by 0 bases and J by 6 bases, leaving 16 bases between them. The CDR3 is CASSLGWATGGEQYF. CDR3 DNA: TGCGCCAGCAGCTTGGGTTGGGCCACGGGTGGCGAGCAGTACTTC.

The rearrangement uses TRBV28 and TRBJ2-3; TRBD2 matches at 14 bases. The CDR3 consists of 16 residues. Trimming cost V 5 bases and J 4 bases; bases outside gene matches: 5. Looked up from germline, CDR1 is MDHEN and CDR2 is SYDVKM. The CDR3, as DNA: TGTGCCAGCAGTCTCGGACTAGCGGGAGGTCCAGATACGCAGTATTTT. Translating it yields CASSLGLAGGPDTQYF.

This clone was counted only a few times. The genes are TRBV6-6 and TRBJ2-7; D is possibly TRBD2 (6 bases). The CDR3 has 14 amino acids. Trimming left V 1 base short and J 3 bases short, with 10 bases between. Germline V CDR1 and CDR2: MNHNY, SVGAGI (reference sequence). CDR3 region: CASSYFDGGYEQYF. CDR3 coding DNA: TGTGCCAGCAGTTACTTTGACGGGGGCTACGAGCAGTACTTC.

The genes are TRBV28 and TRBJ1-2, with D maybe TRBD1 (5 bases). This CDR3 is built from 14 residues. V was pared by 2 bases and J by 1 base, with 8 bases between. Germline assignment: CDR1 MDHEN and CDR2 SYDVKM. The CDR3 protein is CASSLGQLNYGYTF. CDR3 in DNA: TGTGCCAGCAGTTTAGGACAACTTAACTATGGCTACACCTTC.

The count of this clone is one. Other DNA sequences in the same sample also yield this CDR3. The gene calls are TRBV5-1 and TRBJ1-1, with D possibly matching TRBD1 (6 bases). The germline V gene encodes CDR1 SGHRS and CDR2 YFSETQ. The CDR3 runs 14 residues. V was clipped by 0 bases and J by 2 bases, with 8 bases between them. CDR3 sequence reads: CASSLAGENTEAFF. The CDR3 nucleotides read TGCGCCAGCAGCTTGGCAGGGGAAAACACTGAAGCTTTCTTT.

The chain carries TRBV7-9 and TRBJ2-5; 9 bases match TRBD1. The CDR3 covers 13 residues. The germline CDR1 and CDR2 sequences are SEHNR and FQNEAQ (reference sequence). With 5 bases clipped from V and 5 bases from J, the junction kept 3 bases outside the gene matches. The DNA for the CDR3 is TGTGCCAGCAGCCGGACAGGGGACGAGACCCAGTACTTC. The encoded protein is CASSRTGDETQYF.

The V gene is TRBV19, the J gene TRBJ1-2; no clear D. The CDR3 loop spans 13 amino acids. Germline loops: CDR1 LNHDA, CDR2 SQIVND (reference sequence). V was trimmed by 10 bases and J by 4 bases, leaving 16 bases between them. The CDR3 DNA is TGTGCCACGAACTCCAGGCTCTCCTATGGCTACACCTTC. It yields the protein CATNSRLSYGYTF.

V is TRBV27 and J is TRBJ2-2; no definite D call. The CDR3 runs 12 residues. V shed 2 bases and J shed 6 bases, with 4 bases lying between them. Germline CDR1 MNHEY, CDR2 SMNVEV (reference sequence). CDR3 bases: TGTGCCAGCAGTTTAGGGCCCGGGGAGCTGTTTTTT. This translates into CASSLGPGELFF.

The CDR3, as DNA: TGCGCCAGCAGCTTGGCCTTGGCTAGCGGAGAGTTTACCGGGGAGCTGTTTTTT. It codes for CASSLALASGEFTGELFF. This rearrangement joins TRBV5-1 to TRBJ2-2; 7 bases line up with TRBD2. CDR1 is SGHRS and CDR2 is YFSETQ in the germline V gene. V was clipped by 0 bases and J by 5 bases; unmatched bases: 13. The CDR3 contains 18 residues.

The chain recombines TRBV2 with TRBJ2-1, with TRBD1 as a possible D gene (7 bases). The germline V and J ends were trimmed by 6 bases and 4 bases, with 16 bases remaining between them. From germline, CDR1 is SNHLY and CDR2 FYNNEI. There are 15 residues in the CDR3. This chain's CDR3 is CASRKEGAPYNEQFF. The CDR3 DNA follows: TGTGCCAGCAGGAAGGAGGGGGCACCTTACAATGAGCAGTTCTTC.

The CDR3 is CASSKVRTVSYEQYF. The CDR3 coding sequence is TGTGCCAGCAGCAAAGTGAGGACAGTATCCTACGAGCAGTACTTC. The chain recombines TRBV21-1 with TRBJ2-7; the D call TRBD1 from the table was never checked on the DNA. TRBV21-1 is termed a pseudogene. CDR3 length: 15 amino acids.

The J gene is TRBJ2-5, the V gene TRBV7-2, with TRBD1 matching 7 bases. The CDR3 runs 15 residues. Per the germline V gene, CDR1 is SGHTA and CDR2 is FQGNSA. The V and J ends lost 3 bases and 5 bases, in that order; junction bases with no gene match: 9. DNA for the CDR3: TGTGCCAGCAGCTTTTATAGGGGGCGTGGGGAGACCCAGTACTTC. Protein product: CASSFYRGRGETQYF.

The genes are TRBV11-3 and TRBJ1-1; 9 bases agree with TRBD1. This CDR3 region has 14 residues. Per the germline V gene, CDR1 is SGHNT and CDR2 is YENEEA. V lost 4 bases and J lost 8; bases outside the gene matches: 8. For the CDR3, the DNA is TGTGCCAGCAGCTCAAGGACAGGGGCGTCCGAAGCTTTCTTT. It specifies CASSSRTGASEAFF. The full variable domain, rest sourced from reference TRBV11-3 and TRBJ1-1, is EAGVVQSPRYKIIEKKQPVAFWCNPISGHNTLYWYLQNLGQGPELLIRYENEEAVDDSQLPKDRFSAERLKGVDSTLKIQPAELGDSAVYLCASSSRTGASEAFFGQGTRLTVV.

This chain uses TRBV28 with TRBJ2-6, with D possibly matching TRBD1 (6 bases). The germline V gene encodes CDR1 MDHEN and CDR2 SYDVKM. The CDR3 is 15 amino acids. Trimming took off 4 bases at V and 0 bases at J, with 7 bases between the two ends. The CDR3 DNA reads as TGTGCCAGCAGTTCCAGGGGCTCTGGGGCCAACGTCCTGACTTTC. Translating gives CASSSRGSGANVLTF. Using reference TRBV28 and TRBJ2-6 for the parts outside the CDR3, the full variable domain is DVKVTQSSRYLVKRTGEKVFLECVQDMDHENMFWYRQDPGLGLRLIYFSYDVKMKEKGDIPEGYSVSREKKERFSLILESASTNQTSMYLCASSSRGSGANVLTFGAGSRLTVL.

The chain has TRBV9 and TRBJ2-2, with D tentatively TRBD2 (6 bases). Trimming pared 4 bases from V and 6 bases from J, leaving 10 bases between. CDR1 and CDR2 (germline): SGDLS, YYNGEE. This CDR3 is 13 amino acids long. The CDR3 coding sequence is TGTGCCAGCAGCAGAGGGACTCCCGGGGAGCTGTTTTTT. As protein: CASSRGTPGELFF.

This chain links TRBV25-1 with TRBJ2-3; unclear D gene. The CDR3 extends over 16 amino acids. Per the germline V gene, CDR1 is MGHDK and CDR2 is SYGVNS. V lost 2 bases, J lost 1 base, and 13 bases lay in between. CDR3 coding DNA: TGTGCCAGCAGTGAAGTTGGTAGATGGGGCACAGATACGCAGTATTTT. It specifies CASSEVGRWGTDTQYF.

The chain recombines TRBV5-1 with TRBJ2-7, with a tentative D call TRBD2 (5 bases). The CDR3 consists of 14 residues. Germline V CDR1 and CDR2: SGHRS, YFSETQ. Trimming removed 2 bases at V and 7 bases at J, with 16 bases between. The chain's CDR3 is CASSFQSLSGEQYF. The CDR3 bases are TGCGCCAGCAGCTTTCAGTCTCTCTCGGGGGAGCAGTACTTC.

V gene TRBV30 combines with J gene TRBJ2-2, with TRBD2 identical over 10 bases. The V and J ends lost 3 bases and 2 bases, in that order; junction bases with no gene match: 3. This CDR3 has 15 amino acids. The germline V gene encodes CDR1 GTSNPN and CDR2 SVGIG (reference sequence). The CDR3, as DNA: TGTGCCTGGAGACTAGCGGGGCTTAACACCGGGGAGCTGTTTTTT. Its protein product is CAWRLAGLNTGELFF. Based on the CDR3 plus reference TRBV30 and TRBJ2-2, the full variable domain is SQTIHQWPATLVQPVGSPLSLECTVEGTSNPNLYWYRQAAGRGLQLLFYSVGIGQISSEVPQNLSASRPQDRQFILSSKKLLLSDSGFYLCAWRLAGLNTGELFFGEGSRLTVL.

The chain combines TRBV5-8 with TRBJ2-1, with a tentative D call TRBD2 (7 bases). In germline, CDR1 is SGHTS, CDR2 YDEGEE. Trimming cost V 6 bases and J 9 bases, with 19 bases left between them. This CDR3 is built from 14 residues. CDR3 DNA: TGTGCCAGCACCCCTAGGGGGGGCCCGGGTGAGCAGTTCTTC. It is translated as CASTPRGGPGEQFF.

The genes are TRBV28 and TRBJ1-2; no definite D call. Germline V lookup: CDR1 MDHEN, CDR2 SYDVKM. V was pared by 6 bases and J by 8 bases, with 16 bases between. CDR3 length equals 13 residues. The CDR3 sequence is CASSPRGREGYTF. Here the CDR3 DNA reads TGTGCCAGCAGCCCCCGAGGGAGGGAGGGCTACACCTTC.

Comments on this clone: Other DNA variants within this sample encode the same CDR3. As DNA, the CDR3 is TGTGCCAGCAGCCTCAGGCAGGGCTATGGCTACACCTTC. Amino acid sequence: CASSLRQGYGYTF. The J gene is TRBJ1-2, the V gene TRBV7-2, with D possibly matching TRBD1 (5 bases). This CDR3 has 13 residues. The ends were cut back, 5 bases at V and 4 bases at J, with 11 bases in the middle. Germline CDR1 SGHTA, CDR2 FQGNSA. The variable domain in full, completed from reference TRBV7-2 and TRBJ1-2, reads GAGVSQSPSNKVTEKGKDVELRCDPISGHTALYWYRQSLGQGLEFLIYFQGNSAPDKSGLPSDRFSAERTGGSVSTLTIQRTQQEDSAVYLCASSLRQGYGYTFGSGTRLTVV.

The J gene is TRBJ2-1, the V gene TRBV21-1; the DNA was not used to check the table's D call, TRBD2. TRBV21-1 is classified as a pseudogene. The length of the CDR3 is 14 residues. CDR3 DNA: TGTGCCAGCAGCTCCGCCCCCACCCCGGGTGAGCAGTTCTTC. This gives the protein CASSSAPTPGEQFF.

The V call is TRBV13, the J call TRBJ1-2; 7 bases align to TRBD1. The CDR3 is 15 residues long. Trimming took 5 bases from V and 6 from J; bases not matched to a gene: 12. CDR1 is PRHDT and CDR2 is FYEKMQ in the germline V gene (reference sequence). In DNA form, the CDR3 reads TGTGCCAGCAGCGGACTGTGGACAGGTTCGGATGGCTACACCTTC. Amino acids: CASSGLWTGSDGYTF.

V usage is TRBV5-1 and J usage is TRBJ1-1; D may be TRBD1 (5 bases). The CDR3 is 15 amino acids. Germline V gives CDR1 SGHRS, CDR2 YFSETQ. V gave up 0 bases and J gave up 1 base, with 10 bases separating them. In nucleotides, the CDR3 is TGCGCCAGCAGCTTGGGCCCAGGGACGAACACTGAAGCTTTCTTT. It codes for CASSLGPGTNTEAFF.

This clone has more than one count but fewer than ten. The chain joins TRBV6-5 to TRBJ2-7; D possibly corresponds to TRBD1 (6 bases). V lost 9 bases and J lost 6, with 12 bases in between. From germline, CDR1 is MNHEY and CDR2 SVGAGI. This CDR3 is 11 amino acids long. The CDR3 reads CASEQGSEQYF. CDR3 sequence (DNA): TGTGCCAGTGAACAGGGAAGCGAGCAGTACTTC.

The chain links TRBV4-1 to TRBJ2-3, with 8 bases matching TRBD2. CDR1 is MGHRA, CDR2 YSYEKL, per germline. The CDR3 runs 18 residues. The J segment lost 3 bases and the V segment lost 1 base, leaving 12 bases of the junction unmatched. As DNA, the CDR3 is TGCGCCAGCAGCCAAGGAAGCAGCGGGAGAGTAGTGACAGATACGCAGTATTTT. Amino acid sequence: CASSQGSSGRVVTDTQYF.